The 15 T cell receptor beta chains given below trace back to one sample, sequenced in a study of blood T cells in healthy people across ages (dated by TCRdb to about 2015). The method behind the library was 5' RACE. The listed sequencing device is Illumina HiSeq 2500. A second PCR of roughly 7 to 12 cycles was run with a J-beta primer mix and a sample-barcoded 5' primer. TCRdb applied fastp at Q25 and MiXCR to the public reads, then kept only in-frame beta chains. Entries are consolidated by CDR3 protein sequence, retaining the most common genes and DNA. The sample profile shows more than 1,400,000 distinct CDR3 sequences; 42% of them were found once. 7.9% of the sample comes from the top ten. The sample taken for sequencing was blood. The receptors shown here come from a woman aged 18-30 years in good health.

This clonotype was seen only once. This rearrangement joins TRBV19 to TRBJ2-1, with 9 bases fitting TRBD1. Trimming removed 5 bases from V and 4 bases from J; junction bases left unmatched: 9. The CDR3 extends over 16 amino acids. Looked up from germline, CDR1 is LNHDA and CDR2 is SQIVND (reference sequence). The CDR3 DNA is TGTGCCAGTAGTGGCCGCCGGACAGGGGTTTACAATGAGCAGTTCTTC. It specifies CASSGRRTGVYNEQFF.

Only a few counts were recorded for this clonotype. The V gene is TRBV6-2 or TRBV6-3, the J gene TRBJ2-1, with 8 nucleotides matching TRBD2. Germline lookup yields CDR1 MNHEY and CDR2 SVGEGT. CDR3 length: 15 residues. With 2 bases clipped from V and 7 bases from J, the junction kept 7 bases outside the gene matches. The CDR3 is CASSYIGAGANEQFF. The CDR3 DNA is TGTGCCAGCAGTTACATCGGAGCGGGGGCTAATGAGCAGTTCTTC.

This clonotype was seen a handful of times. The chain couples TRBV7-9 to TRBJ1-4; D is unclear. Per germline, CDR1 SEHNR and CDR2 FQNEAQ (reference sequence). V gave up 0 bases and J gave up 4 bases, with 9 bases separating them. The CDR3 loop spans 15 amino acids. CDR3 residues: CASSLAAVNNEKLFF. For the CDR3, the DNA is TGTGCCAGCAGCTTAGCGGCGGTGAATAATGAAAAACTGTTTTTT.

This clonotype was counted between two and nine times. The chain employs TRBV6-6 and TRBJ2-3; TRBD1 might be the D (5 bases). There are 15 residues in the CDR3. V dropped 5 bases and J dropped 6 bases, with 18 bases sitting between them. CDR1 MNHNY and CDR2 SVGAGI come from the germline V gene (reference sequence). The CDR3 DNA is TGTGCCAGCAGTGGGGCTAACCCGTTTCGCGATACGCAGTATTTT. Translated, it gives CASSGANPFRDTQYF.

Here the CDR3 reads CASSTTASYEQYF. As DNA, the CDR3 is TGTGCCAGCAGCACCACCGCCTCCTACGAGCAGTACTTC. The genes are TRBV7-2 and TRBJ2-7; no clear D gene. The CDR3 spans 13 residues. CDR1 and CDR2 from the germline V gene are SGHTA and FQGNSA. Trimming left V 5 bases short and J 0 bases short, with 8 bases between.

This clonotype appeared a few times. The chain employs TRBV2 and TRBJ2-1; TRBD2 matches 14 bases. There are 14 residues in the CDR3. Germline V CDR1 and CDR2: SNHLY, FYNNEI. V shed 9 bases and J 7 bases; nucleotides not matched to a gene: 5. As DNA, the CDR3 is TGTGCCAGAGGGACTAGCGGGAGATCGAATGAGCAGTTCTTC. It codes for CARGTSGRSNEQFF.

The V and J genes are TRBV7-6 and TRBJ2-7; D might be TRBD1 (5 bases). Per the germline V gene, CDR1 is SGHVS and CDR2 is FNYEAQ. The CDR3 runs to 14 residues. Between the trimmed V and J ends, which lost 5 bases and 6 bases, there was a span of 17 bases. In DNA, the CDR3 is TGTGCCAGCAGCCCATCCTCAACAGGCTCCGAGCAGTACTTC. Its protein product is CASSPSSTGSEQYF. Full variable domain (remainder filled in from reference TRBV7-6 and TRBJ2-7): GAGVSQSPRYKVTKRGQDVALRCDPISGHVSLYWYRQALGQGPEFLTYFNYEAQQDKSGLPNDRFSAERPEGSISTLTIQRTEQRDSAMYRCASSPSSTGSEQYFGPGTRLTVT.

This clonotype was counted a few times. V usage is TRBV11-1 and J usage is TRBJ2-5; 8 positions match TRBD1. The V gene's germline CDR1 is SGHAT and CDR2 FQDESV (reference sequence). Losses at the gene ends were 5 bases for V and 2 bases for J; bases not matched to a gene: 16. The CDR3 length is 18 residues. This chain's CDR3 is CASSKRGQGTTRQETQYF. The CDR3 region has the DNA TGTGCCAGCAGCAAAAGAGGACAGGGCACAACCCGTCAAGAGACCCAGTACTTC.

The V gene is TRBV2, the J gene TRBJ2-1, with 8 bases identical to TRBD2. CDR1 is SNHLY, CDR2 FYNNEI, per germline. The V gene end was trimmed by 6 bases and the J gene end by 5 bases; junction bases not matched to a gene: 15. This CDR3 contains 17 residues. The CDR3 here is CASSRSRREAIHNEQFF. For the CDR3, the DNA is TGTGCCAGCAGCCGAAGTAGGCGGGAGGCCATCCACAATGAGCAGTTCTTC.

Details on this clonotype: A read error may be the cause here, since a much bigger clone is one base away. The chain is built from TRBV24-1 and TRBJ2-7; TRBD2 aligns across 10 bases. The germline V gene has CDR1 KGHDR and CDR2 SFDVKD. The CDR3 consists of 15 residues. Trimming at V came to 5 bases and at J to 7 bases, leaving 10 bases not matched to a gene. DNA of the CDR3: TGTGCCACCAGTGGAGCGGGGGGGCATTACAATGAGCAGTACTTC. Translated: CATSGAGGHYNEQYF.

The chain carries TRBV4-1 and TRBJ2-2; tentative D call: TRBD2 (5 bases). V was trimmed by 2 bases and J by 2 bases, leaving 12 bases between them. Germline values: CDR1 MGHRA, CDR2 YSYEKL. This CDR3 spans 16 amino acids. Here the CDR3 reads CASSQPGRTNTGELFF. The CDR3 nucleotides are TGCGCCAGCAGCCAACCAGGACGGACTAACACCGGGGAGCTGTTTTTT.

This clonotype was observed many times. CDR3 in DNA: TGTGCCAGCAGTTCCCCAGGCAGCTCCTACGAGCAGTACTTC. Translated, it gives CASSSPGSSYEQYF. The rearrangement links TRBV12-3 or TRBV12-4 to TRBJ2-7; the D is unclear. This CDR3 contains 14 residues. Trimming took 4 bases from V and 0 from J, leaving 10 bases between them.

This clonotype was counted once. The rearrangement joins TRBV6-5 to TRBJ2-1; 15 bases map to TRBD2. The CDR3 consists of 17 residues. Germline trimming cut 2 bases from V and 4 bases from J; bases unmatched to any gene: 3. Germline V gene data show CDR1 as MNHEY and CDR2 as SVGAGI. As DNA, the CDR3 is TGTGCCAGCAGTTACGGACTAGCGGGAGGGCCGTACAATGAGCAGTTCTTC. It is translated as CASSYGLAGGPYNEQFF.

This clonotype was seen more than once but under ten times. V usage is TRBV6-5 and J usage is TRBJ2-4; D is unclear. The J call may be incorrect, as the DNA end agrees better with TRBJ2-7. This CDR3 is 15 amino acids long. Germline V gene lookup returns CDR1 MNHEY and CDR2 SVGAGI. The CDR3 DNA follows: TGTGCCAGCAGTTACACCATATCGGGCCTACACGAGCAGTACTTC. It yields the protein CASSYTISGLHEQYF.

The V and J genes are TRBV12-3 or TRBV12-4 and TRBJ2-1; the D is unclear. This CDR3 has 14 residues. Deletions cut 3 bases from V and 4 bases from J, with 10 bases between. CDR3 nucleotide sequence: TGTGCCAGCAGTTTTGGTCTAGTTTACAATGAGCAGTTCTTC. This encodes CASSFGLVYNEQFF.